This TCR beta chain was recorded in a study of shared clonotypes between healthy human individuals (dated by TCRdb to about 2020). Study-wide context: The cohort included a few men and a couple of women between 18 and 49 years of age. For each donor, three plates each were used for CD4 naive and CD4 memory, two plates were used for CD8 naive, and one plate was used for CD8 memory. To estimate repertoire size and how much clonotype sharing occurs between individuals, the study deeply sequenced the blood TCR repertoires of five healthy adults. To increase sequencing depth and limit assay-specific biases, different laboratories used diverse techniques to prepare libraries and sequence TCR repertoires. Each donor's leukapheresis produced roughly between about 0.85 and 10 billion PBMCs. The full study reports these points: Because the study included only a small number of donors, the genetic and exposure-history diversity represented was limited. Higher generation probabilities were observed for clonotypes shared by all four sorted-subset donors than for non-shared clonotypes. Sampling was restricted to blood, and TCR repertoires in tissue are likely to differ from TCR repertoires in blood. Across four donors, approximately 5% of naive CD4, 3% to 3.5% of naive CD8, about 2% of memory CD4, and about 0.44% of memory CD8 clonotypes were shared. Pairwise subsampling indicated that sequencing depth was expected to affect the degree of clonotype sharing among donors. Naive subsets generally had larger estimated clonotype richness than memory subsets did. Rarefaction of sorted-subset datasets indicated incomplete sequencing despite the large sequencing depth.

Using the deep immunoSEQ assay, multiplex PCR amplified TCR CDR3 regions from genomic DNA. Extracted genomic DNA from each cell subset was spread evenly across all wells of several immunoSEQ 96-well plates, with each plate serving as a replicate. For sorted subsets, each replicate PCR was loaded with approximately 0.2 ug genomic DNA, equivalent to 30,000 or so T cell genomes. Purified libraries were measured with a Qubit 3.0 fluorometer, size-checked on a Bioanalyzer 2100, and measured again with the KAPA Library Quantification kit. Every immunoSEQ 96-well plate was sequenced on a dedicated single-read 150-cycle Illumina NextSeq 550 flow cell. The study's own analysis went as follows. Because the immunoSEQ output held only junctional sequences and lacked quality scores, the filtering could not match the filtering applied to full-length reads. Sequences were annotated with PyIR, a Python wrapper for IgBLAST v1.9, and V/J genes and CDR3 were assigned using IMGT germline references. Reads were removed for weak V/J assignments (E-value above 1e-6), missing CDR3, stop codons, out-of-frame junctions, or ambiguous translated residues. V3J clonotypes were defined as sequences sharing an identical inferred V gene, J gene, and CDR3 amino acid sequence. To compute the percentage overlap between repertoires, the number of shared unique clonotypes was divided by the size of the smaller repertoire. Repertoire richness was assessed with RTK rarefaction, the Chao1 estimator, and Recon v2.1 estimates of unobserved clonotypes. For all TCRbeta clonotypes obtained by the gDNA method from a handful of donors, generation probabilities were computed with OLGA. In its TCRdb copy, this immuneACCESS table keeps in-frame sequences only and misses some clones. Where compared with another copy, unresolved V genes explain less than half of these, and the others have no known cause. V, J and clone size reflect that table, while D and trimming were determined from the DNA. In this sample the table shows around 700,000 clones, about 78% of which occur a single time. The ten biggest clones cover 1.5% to 2% of the sample.

Regarding this clone: Its cognate antigen has yet to be identified. Base quality data are lacking; no much larger clone is found one base away.

The donors were healthy, HIV-negative adults with no recently reported acute infections or vaccinations. Only Caucasian adults living in Nashville, Tennessee, USA were represented among the donors. CD4+ T cells were enriched by magnetic negative selection; naive cells were then positively selected on CD45RA, and the negative fraction formed the memory subset. After blood collection by leukapheresis, PBMCs were isolated using Ficoll-Histopaque density gradient centrifugation and then cryopreserved in the vapor phase of liquid nitrogen. Analytical flow cytometry was used to check the purity and quantity of every magnetically sorted T cell population. Genomic DNA was isolated from every sorted fraction and measured by UV absorbance on a Nanodrop 2000c. V is shortened by 0 bases, J by 2 bases, and the region joining them spans 12 bases. The CDR3 holds 16 amino acids from the cysteine to the phenylalanine. The CDR3 DNA has 48 bases and is translated from base 1. The germline V gene (reference sequence) specifies SGHNT as CDR1 and YYREEE as CDR2.

The receptor's source is a woman aged 30 to 39 in good health. The material sequenced was memory CD4+ T cells sorted from blood. According to the study, the label for this sample's cell subset or site signals: CD45RA-negative fraction. The V gene is TRBV5-4 and the J gene is TRBJ2-1, with TRBD2 as a weak D call on 5 bases. In nucleotides, the sequence is TGTGCCAGCAGCTTGGGAGGGTCGGGAACCTACAATGAGCAGTTCTTC. Its product reads: CASSLGGSGTYNEQFF.